One sample yielded the 19 T cell receptor beta chains listed below, sequenced in a study of T cell responses to AZD1222 COVID-19 vaccine. Profiled with immunoSEQ multiplex PCR; TCRdb holds only in-frame clones, not every one. The table shows 100,000 to 150,000 clones, with roughly 94% occurring only once. This material consisted of peripheral blood, taken on day 0 of AZD1222 vaccination. The receptor set was obtained from an adult in good health.

The genes are TRBV5-1 and TRBJ1-2; D is possibly TRBD1 (5 bases). Trimming took 0 bases from V and 8 from J, leaving 17 bases between them. The CDR3 totals 15 residues. Germline CDR1 and CDR2: SGHRS and YFSETQ. The CDR3: CASSLVGEGPFGYTF. CDR3 DNA: TGCGCCAGCAGCTTGGTTGGGGAGGGACCCTTCGGCTACACCTTC.

V and J are TRBV20-1 and TRBJ2-7, with no clear D. V was cut by 2 bases and J by 4 bases, with 6 bases left in between. Germline CDR1 is DFQATT and CDR2 is SNEGSKA (reference sequence). The CDR3 runs 11 residues. The CDR3 reads CSARLLYEQYF. The CDR3 DNA reads TGCAGTGCTAGACTGCTGTACGAGCAGTACTTC.

The V gene is TRBV28, the J gene TRBJ1-2, with no clear D. The CDR3 extends over 12 amino acids. Germline CDR1 reads MDHEN; CDR2 reads SYDVKM. V shed 6 bases and J shed 8 bases, with 13 bases lying between them. CDR3 DNA sequence: TGTGCCAGCAGCTTCCAAACTCGGGGCTACACCTTC. Amino acids: CASSFQTRGYTF.

The chain links TRBV3-1 (or the pseudogene TRBV3-2) to TRBJ2-1, with 9 bases matching TRBD1. Germline loops: CDR1 LGHDT, CDR2 YNNKEL (reference sequence). J lost 0 bases, V lost 4 bases, and 4 bases had no gene match. This CDR3 is built from 16 residues. CDR3: CASSPRQGGSYNEQFF. For the CDR3, the DNA is TGTGCCAGCAGCCCTCGACAGGGGGGCTCCTACAATGAGCAGTTCTTC.

The V call is TRBV30, the J call TRBJ2-6; D is uncertain. The V end was cut by 5 bases, the J end by 2 bases, with 10 bases between. Germline values: CDR1 GTSNPN, CDR2 SVGIG (reference sequence). CDR3 length equals 14 residues. The CDR3 loop is CAWAEQTGANVLTF. As DNA, the CDR3 is TGTGCCTGGGCTGAGCAAACTGGGGCCAACGTCCTGACTTTC.

The chain uses TRBV18 and TRBJ1-1, with 7 bases aligning to TRBD1. In germline, CDR1 is KGHSH, CDR2 LQKENI. This CDR3 has 14 residues. The junction had 1 base not matched to a gene; V was cut back by 3 bases and J by 0 bases. The CDR3, as DNA: TGTGCCAGCTCACCGGGACAGCTGAACACTGAAGCTTTCTTT. It is translated as CASSPGQLNTEAFF.

This chain connects TRBV19 to TRBJ2-4; 7 nucleotides agree with TRBD1. Looked up from germline, CDR1 is LNHDA and CDR2 is SQIVND (reference sequence). Trimming at V came to 6 bases and at J to 0 bases, leaving 5 bases not matched to a gene. This CDR3 has 15 residues. CDR3 sequence reads: CASSPDRLAKNIQYF. Written as DNA, the CDR3 is TGTGCCAGTAGCCCGGACAGGCTAGCCAAAAACATTCAGTACTTC.

The V gene is TRBV7-9, the J gene TRBJ1-1; 7 bases agree with TRBD1. Per the germline V gene, CDR1 is SEHNR and CDR2 is FQNEAQ (reference sequence). The trim removed 3 bases at V and 3 bases at J, leaving 7 bases unmatched. The CDR3 totals 15 residues. DNA of the CDR3: TGTGCCAGCAGCTTTCTCGACAGGGTTGACACTGAAGCTTTCTTT. Translation: CASSFLDRVDTEAFF.

CDR3 bases: TGTGCCAGCAGCCATCAGGGTTCACCCCTCCACTTT. This sequence encodes CASSHQGSPLHF. The chain is built from TRBV3-1 (or the pseudogene TRBV3-2) and TRBJ1-6, with D perhaps matching TRBD1 (5 bases). This CDR3 contains 12 residues. The germline gives CDR1 LGHDT, CDR2 YNNKEL (reference sequence). Trimming removed 3 bases at V and 9 bases at J, with 6 bases between.

V is TRBV9 and J is TRBJ2-2; possible D gene TRBD1, 6 bases. V lost 0 bases and J 6 bases, leaving 6 bases between the germline ends. Germline CDR1 and CDR2: SGDLS and YYNGEE. The CDR3 has 13 residues. CDR3 nucleotides: TGTGCCAGCAGCGTAGAGGGGGCCGGGGAGCTGTTTTTT. Translated, it gives CASSVEGAGELFF.

This chain joins TRBV20-1 and TRBJ1-2; D gene uncertain. The CDR3 totals 15 residues. The V gene lost 3 bases and the J gene lost 6 bases, with 20 bases spanning the gap. Germline values: CDR1 DFQATT, CDR2 SNEGSKA (reference sequence). The CDR3 loop is CSASSLSSRANGYTF. The CDR3 nucleotides read TGCAGTGCTAGTTCCCTTTCGTCTAGGGCTAATGGCTACACCTTC.

This chain joins TRBV19 and TRBJ1-1; a weak D match, TRBD1 (6 bases). Looked up from germline, CDR1 is LNHDA and CDR2 is SQIVND (reference sequence). Between the trimmed V and J ends, which lost 2 bases and 3 bases, there was a span of 16 bases. The CDR3 is made up of 16 amino acids. This CDR3 reads CASSIPVMTGHTEAFF. The CDR3 bases are TGTGCCAGTAGTATACCCGTTATGACAGGCCACACTGAAGCTTTCTTT.

V gene TRBV30 combines with J gene TRBJ1-2; TRBD1 is a possible D gene (5 bases). Trimming removed 3 bases at V and 0 bases at J, with 11 bases between. This CDR3 spans 14 amino acids. Germline-derived CDR1 and CDR2 are GTSNPN and SVGIG (reference sequence). The CDR3 DNA is TGTGCCTGGAGAGGCCAGGGAGCTAACTATGGCTACACCTTC. This encodes CAWRGQGANYGYTF.

This clone showed up just once. The V and J genes are TRBV28 and TRBJ1-5, with 11 bases identical to TRBD1. The length of the CDR3 is 13 residues. The ends lost 9 bases at V and 6 bases at J; junction bases unmatched: 4. Germline V gene sequence: CDR1 MDHEN, CDR2 SYDVKM. In DNA form, the CDR3 reads TGTGCCAGTCGGACAGGGGGCTTTCAGCCCCAGCATTTT. Translated: CASRTGGFQPQHF.

The rearrangement links TRBV27 to TRBJ2-2, with 10 bases fitting TRBD2. The CDR3 extends over 14 amino acids. Unmatched junction bases numbered 2, after V lost 6 bases and J lost 4 bases. Germline CDR1 and CDR2: MNHEY and SMNVEV (reference sequence). CDR3 bases: TGTGCCAGCAGCCTAGCGGGGGTCACCGGGGAGCTGTTTTTT. Translated: CASSLAGVTGELFF.

The CDR3 loop reads CAWGRQGAEAFF. CDR3 in DNA: TGTGCCTGGGGTAGACAGGGTGCTGAAGCTTTCTTT. J is TRBJ1-1 and V is TRBV30, with TRBD1 matching 7 bases. The J segment lost 6 bases and the V segment lost 5 bases, leaving 6 bases of the junction unmatched. The CDR3 has 12 amino acids. From germline, CDR1 is GTSNPN and CDR2 SVGIG (reference sequence).

V gene TRBV20-1 combines with J gene TRBJ2-2, with unresolved D. This CDR3 region has 13 residues. V shed 3 bases and J shed 5 bases, with 10 bases lying between them. The germline CDR1 and CDR2 sequences are DFQATT and SNEGSKA (reference sequence). The CDR3 DNA reads TGCAGTGCTAGTTTTCAGGAGACCGGGGAGCTGTTTTTT. It codes for CSASFQETGELFF.

This chain joins TRBV19 and TRBJ1-1; 7 nucleotides line up with TRBD1. Germline V gene data show CDR1 as LNHDA and CDR2 as SQIVND (reference sequence). The V gene end was trimmed by 6 bases and the J gene end by 0 bases; junction bases not matched to a gene: 7. The CDR3 spans 15 residues. The DNA for the CDR3 is TGTGCCAGTAGATGGTTGGACAGGATGAACACTGAAGCTTTCTTT. This sequence encodes CASRWLDRMNTEAFF.

The chain carries TRBV7-2 and TRBJ1-2; possibly TRBD1 for D (5 bases). Germline V gene lookup returns CDR1 SGHTA and CDR2 FQGNSA. This CDR3 is 13 amino acids long. The germline V and J ends were trimmed by 3 bases and 2 bases, with 7 bases remaining between them. The CDR3 is CASSLGLNYGYTF. The CDR3 nucleotides read TGTGCCAGCAGCTTGGGACTGAACTATGGCTACACCTTC.